The clone carrying this TCR beta chain showed up just a few times. Its specificity is unknown. This specimen belongs to a study of regulatory T cells in long-lasting Graves disease. Investigators prepared the TCR beta libraries by applying iRepertoire HTBI primers and Arm-PCR of CDR3 regions. In the authors' methods: Samples collectively showed 62 TRBV and roughly 15 TRBJ segments. TCRdb re-called the multiplex PCR reads through MiXCR, storing one row per CDR3 protein. TCRdb, rather than the study authors, made the V and J calls. Of about 320,000 distinct CDR3 sequences listed, roughly 18% were seen once; the top ten hold roughly 35%. Overall study results and limits: Newly diagnosed Graves' patients exceeded persistent ones in TCR diversity. Fewer public clonotypes were shared by new patients (966) than by persistent patients (about 2,700).

V shed 8 bases and J shed 6 bases, with 11 bases lying between them. CDR3 length: 12 residues. Germline assignment: CDR1 MDHEN and CDR2 SYDVKM. Described time point: newly diagnosed GD, antithyroid drugs for less than 3 months. Generation of the TCR library employed RNA extracted from PBMCs. The genes are TRBV28 and TRBJ1-5, with D unclear. The specimen comprised peripheral blood mononuclear cells (PBMCs), sampled at new diagnosis, from a patient treated with antithyroid drugs. The sequence came from a female donor with Graves disease. The CDR3 coding sequence is TGTGCCAGCGGGGTAGGTGGTCAGCCCCAGCATTTT. Translating it yields CASGVGGQPQHF.